This T cell receptor beta chain appears in the sequencing data of a study of cytomegalovirus exposure and HLA in healthy donors. Study-wide points: Reported results showed that the classifier diagnosed cytomegalovirus status with high specificity and sensitivity.

In its sample, this clone was seen a few times. Its target is unknown. Germline CDR1 and CDR2: KGHSH and LQKENI. The CDR3 covers 13 residues. The ends lost 6 bases at V and 5 bases at J; junction bases unmatched: 4. The PCR ran on 60 Vbeta and 13 Jbeta primers. Assay: immunoSEQ multiplex PCR; the TCRdb copy retains only in-frame clones and omits some. Found here are around 180,000 clones, about 80% of them singletons; the top ten hold around 0.52%. The TCR sequence derives from a woman between 45 and 65 years old in good health and CMV-seronegative. V is TRBV18 and J is TRBJ1-1; 9 bases fit TRBD1. Sequenced sample: PBMCs. The CDR3 DNA is TGTGCCAGCTCGCCGGACAGGGGAACTGAAGCTTTCTTT. Translating it yields CASSPDRGTEAFF.